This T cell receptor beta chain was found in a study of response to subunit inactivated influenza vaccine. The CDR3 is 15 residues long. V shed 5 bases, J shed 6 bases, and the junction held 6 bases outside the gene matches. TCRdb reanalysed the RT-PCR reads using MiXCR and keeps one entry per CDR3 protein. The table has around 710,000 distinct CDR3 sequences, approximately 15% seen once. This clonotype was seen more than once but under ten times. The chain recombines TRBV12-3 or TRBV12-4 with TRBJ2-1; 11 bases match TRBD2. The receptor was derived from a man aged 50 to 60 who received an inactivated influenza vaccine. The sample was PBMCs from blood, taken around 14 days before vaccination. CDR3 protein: CASSTSGSRFNEQFF. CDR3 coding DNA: TGTGCCAGCAGTACTAGCGGGAGCCGATTCAATGAGCAGTTCTTC.